The entry that follows covers one TCR beta chain sequence. This entry comes from a study of blood T cell repertoires in COVID-19. Profiled with immunoSEQ multiplex PCR; TCRdb holds only in-frame clones, not every one. The profile shows some 80,000 clones, approximately 86% of them singletons. The germline V gene has CDR1 MRHNA and CDR2 SNTAGT. Trimming left V 5 bases short and J 4 bases short, with 10 bases between. The CDR3 is made up of 13 amino acids. The sample was peripheral blood. This TCR derives from an elderly man with active or convalescent COVID-19. The V and J genes are TRBV6-4 and TRBJ2-3; D is unclear. The CDR3 loop is CASSPELADTQYF. The CDR3 region has the DNA TGTGCCAGCAGTCCCGAGTTAGCAGATACGCAGTATTTT.